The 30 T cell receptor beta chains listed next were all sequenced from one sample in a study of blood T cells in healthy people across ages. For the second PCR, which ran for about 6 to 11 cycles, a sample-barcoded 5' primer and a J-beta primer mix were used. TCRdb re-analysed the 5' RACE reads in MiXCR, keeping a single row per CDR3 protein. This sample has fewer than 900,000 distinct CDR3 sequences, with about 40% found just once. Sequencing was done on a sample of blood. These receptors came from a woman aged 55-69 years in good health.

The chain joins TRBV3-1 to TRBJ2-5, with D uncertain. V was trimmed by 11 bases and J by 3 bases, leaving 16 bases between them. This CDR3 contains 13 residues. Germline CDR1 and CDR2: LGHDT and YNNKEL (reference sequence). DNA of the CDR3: TGTGCCTGCACCATTCGACCAGAAGAGACCCAGTACTTC. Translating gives CACTIRPEETQYF.

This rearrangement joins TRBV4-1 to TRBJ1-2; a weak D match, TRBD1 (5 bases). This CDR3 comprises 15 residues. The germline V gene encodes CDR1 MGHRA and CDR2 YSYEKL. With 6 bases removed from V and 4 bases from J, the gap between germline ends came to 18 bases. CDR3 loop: CASRPLEWGGYGYTF. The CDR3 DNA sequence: TGCGCCAGCAGACCCCTAGAATGGGGGGGCTATGGCTACACCTTC.

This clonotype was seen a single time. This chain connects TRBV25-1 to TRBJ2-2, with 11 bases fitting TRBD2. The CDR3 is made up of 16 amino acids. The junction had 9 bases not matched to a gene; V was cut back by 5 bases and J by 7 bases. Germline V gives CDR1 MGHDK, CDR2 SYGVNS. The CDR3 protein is CASSPGTSGRHGELFF. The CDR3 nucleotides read TGTGCCAGCAGTCCCGGGACTAGCGGACGACACGGGGAGCTGTTTTTT.

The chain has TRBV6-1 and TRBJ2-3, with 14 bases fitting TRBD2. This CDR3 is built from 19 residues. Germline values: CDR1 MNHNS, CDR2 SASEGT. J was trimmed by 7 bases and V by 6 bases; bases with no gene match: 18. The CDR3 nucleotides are TGTGCCAGCAGGATTTCCCTCGTAGGGGGACTAGCGGGGGAAAATACGCAGTATTTT. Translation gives CASRISLVGGLAGENTQYF.

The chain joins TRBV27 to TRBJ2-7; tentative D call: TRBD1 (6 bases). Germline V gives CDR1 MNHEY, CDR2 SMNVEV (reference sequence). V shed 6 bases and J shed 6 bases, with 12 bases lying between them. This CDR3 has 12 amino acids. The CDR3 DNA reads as TGTGCCAGCAGGGGGGCAGGTGGCGAGCAGTACTTC. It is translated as CASRGAGGEQYF.

The DNA for the CDR3 is TGTGCCAGCAGTGCCATAGCGGGAGGAGGAGATACGCAGTATTTT. Translated: CASSAIAGGGDTQYF. This sequence joins TRBV6-1 and TRBJ2-3; TRBD2 agrees at 10 bases. This CDR3 is built from 15 residues. J lost 5 bases, V lost 4 bases, and 6 bases had no gene match. Per germline, CDR1 MNHNS and CDR2 SASEGT.

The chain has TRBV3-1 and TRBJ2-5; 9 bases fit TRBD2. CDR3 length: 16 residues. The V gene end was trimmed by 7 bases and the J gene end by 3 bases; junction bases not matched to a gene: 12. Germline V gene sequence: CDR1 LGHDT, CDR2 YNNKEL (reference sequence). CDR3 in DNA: TGTGCCAGCAACCGCCAGAGACTAGCGGCCGAAGAGACCCAGTACTTC. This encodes CASNRQRLAAEETQYF.

The CDR3 sequence is CASSLSAGRASTDTQYF. CDR3 DNA: TGTGCCAGCAGCTTGAGTGCAGGGAGAGCTAGCACAGATACGCAGTATTTT. This chain connects TRBV5-5 to TRBJ2-3; D may be TRBD1 or TRBD2 (5 bases each). Trimming removed 1 base from V and 0 bases from J, with 15 bases in between. Germline V gives CDR1 SGHKS, CDR2 YYEKEE (reference sequence). The CDR3 loop spans 17 amino acids.

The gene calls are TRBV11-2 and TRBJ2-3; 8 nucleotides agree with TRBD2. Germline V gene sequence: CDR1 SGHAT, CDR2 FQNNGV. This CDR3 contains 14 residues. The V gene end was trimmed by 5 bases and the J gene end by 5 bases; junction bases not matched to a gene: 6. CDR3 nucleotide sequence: TGTGCCAGCAGCAGAGCGGGGGCCATAGATACGCAGTATTTT. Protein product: CASSRAGAIDTQYF. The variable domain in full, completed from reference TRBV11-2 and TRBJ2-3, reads EAGVAQSPRYKIIEKRQSVAFWCNPISGHATLYWYQQILGQGPKLLIQFQNNGVVDDSQLPKDRFSAERLKGVDSTLKIQPAKLEDSAVYLCASSRAGAIDTQYFGPGTRLTVL.

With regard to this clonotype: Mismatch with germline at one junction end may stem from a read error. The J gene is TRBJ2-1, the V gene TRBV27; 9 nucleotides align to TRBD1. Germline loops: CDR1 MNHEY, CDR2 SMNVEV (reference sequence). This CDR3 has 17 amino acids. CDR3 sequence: CTSSLSLGTGLINEQFF. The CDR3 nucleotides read TGTACCAGCAGTTTATCCCTCGGGACAGGGCTTATCAATGAGCAGTTCTTC.

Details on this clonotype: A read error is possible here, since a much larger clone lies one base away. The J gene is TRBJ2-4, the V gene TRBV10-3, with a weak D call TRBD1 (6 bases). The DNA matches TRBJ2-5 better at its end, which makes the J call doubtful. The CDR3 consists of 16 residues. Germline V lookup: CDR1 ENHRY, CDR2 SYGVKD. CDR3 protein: CAISDLGAGQQETQYF. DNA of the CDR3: TGTGCCATCAGTGACCTGGGGGCAGGTCAACAAGAGACCCAGTACTTC.

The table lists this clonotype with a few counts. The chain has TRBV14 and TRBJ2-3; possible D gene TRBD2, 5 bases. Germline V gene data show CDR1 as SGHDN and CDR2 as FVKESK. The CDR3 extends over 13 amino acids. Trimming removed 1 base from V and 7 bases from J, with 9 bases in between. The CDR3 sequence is CASSQVYGNTQYF. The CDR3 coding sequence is TGTGCCAGCAGCCAAGTTTACGGGAATACGCAGTATTTT. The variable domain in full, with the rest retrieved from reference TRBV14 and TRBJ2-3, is EAGVTQFPSHSVIEKGQTVTLRCDPISGHDNLYWYRRVMGKEIKFLLHFVKESKQDESGMPNNRFLAERTGGTYSTLKVQPAELEDSGVYFCASSQVYGNTQYFGPGTRLTVL.

This chain's CDR3 is CASRDAGTRTYEQYF. CDR3 bases: TGTGCCAGCAGGGACGCCGGGACACGAACCTACGAGCAGTACTTC. This sequence joins TRBV12-3 or TRBV12-4 and TRBJ2-5, with D possibly TRBD1 on 6 matching bases. The J call may be incorrect, as the DNA end agrees better with TRBJ2-7. This CDR3 region has 15 residues.

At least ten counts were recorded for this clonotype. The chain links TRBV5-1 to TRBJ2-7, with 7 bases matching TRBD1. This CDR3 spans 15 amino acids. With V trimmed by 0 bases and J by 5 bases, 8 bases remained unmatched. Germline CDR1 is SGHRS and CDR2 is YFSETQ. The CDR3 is CASSLAETGPHEQYF. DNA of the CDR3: TGCGCCAGCAGCTTGGCCGAGACAGGGCCCCACGAGCAGTACTTC.

In DNA, the CDR3 is TGTGCCAGCAGCCAGACGGACAGGACCAACTATGGCTACACCTTC. This encodes CASSQTDRTNYGYTF. V gene TRBV9 combines with J gene TRBJ1-2, with 7 nucleotides matching TRBD1. In germline, CDR1 is SGDLS, CDR2 YYNGEE. The junction had 8 bases not matched to a gene; V was cut back by 4 bases and J by 2 bases. The CDR3 is 15 residues long.

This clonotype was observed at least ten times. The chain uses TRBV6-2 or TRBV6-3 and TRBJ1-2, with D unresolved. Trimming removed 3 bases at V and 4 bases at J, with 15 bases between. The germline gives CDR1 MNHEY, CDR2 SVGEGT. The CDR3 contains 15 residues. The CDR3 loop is CASSYRQDSSYGYTF. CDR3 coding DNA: TGTGCCAGCAGTTATCGTCAGGACTCGAGCTATGGCTACACCTTC.

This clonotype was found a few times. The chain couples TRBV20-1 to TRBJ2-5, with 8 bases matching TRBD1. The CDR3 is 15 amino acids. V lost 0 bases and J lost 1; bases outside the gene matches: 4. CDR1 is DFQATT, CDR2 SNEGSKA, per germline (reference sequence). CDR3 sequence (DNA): TGCAGTGCTAGAGATATCGGACAGGGCCAAGAGACCCAGTACTTC. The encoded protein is CSARDIGQGQETQYF.

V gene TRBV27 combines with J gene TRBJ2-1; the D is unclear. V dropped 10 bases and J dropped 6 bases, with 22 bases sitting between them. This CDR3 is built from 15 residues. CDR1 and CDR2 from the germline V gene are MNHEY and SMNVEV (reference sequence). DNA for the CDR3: TGTGCCACCTACAACTCAGCAGTGCTCCGCAATGAGCAGTTCTTC. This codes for CATYNSAVLRNEQFF.

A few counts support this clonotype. CDR3 amino acids: CASSQDRYGKGADTQYF. The CDR3 coding sequence is TGTGCCAGCAGCCAAGATCGGTACGGGAAAGGCGCAGATACGCAGTATTTT. J is TRBJ2-3 and V is TRBV4-2, with D possibly TRBD2 on 5 matching bases. V lost 0 bases and J lost 4, with 17 bases in between. CDR3 length: 17 amino acids. Germline V gene sequence: CDR1 LGHNA, CDR2 YNFKEQ.

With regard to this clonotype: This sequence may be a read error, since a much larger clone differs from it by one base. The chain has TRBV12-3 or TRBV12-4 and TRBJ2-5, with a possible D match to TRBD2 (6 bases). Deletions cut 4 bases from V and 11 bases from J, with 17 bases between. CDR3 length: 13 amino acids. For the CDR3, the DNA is TGTGCCAGCAGTTCGAGGCGGGAAGGGGAGCAGTACTTC. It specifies CASSSRREGEQYF.

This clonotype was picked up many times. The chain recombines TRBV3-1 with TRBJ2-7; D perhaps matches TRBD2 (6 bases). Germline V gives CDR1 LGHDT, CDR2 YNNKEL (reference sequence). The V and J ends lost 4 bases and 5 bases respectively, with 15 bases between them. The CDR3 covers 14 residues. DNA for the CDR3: TGTGCCAGCAGCCCTTGGGACTTCTCGGACGAGCAGTACTTC. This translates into CASSPWDFSDEQYF.

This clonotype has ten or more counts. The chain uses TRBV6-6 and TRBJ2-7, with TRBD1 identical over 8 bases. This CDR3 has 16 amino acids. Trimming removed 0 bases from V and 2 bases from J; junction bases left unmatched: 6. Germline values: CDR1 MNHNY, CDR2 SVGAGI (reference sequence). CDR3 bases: TGTGCCAGCAGTTACTCCAGGGGGCCGCAGGCCTACGAGCAGTACTTC. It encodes CASSYSRGPQAYEQYF.

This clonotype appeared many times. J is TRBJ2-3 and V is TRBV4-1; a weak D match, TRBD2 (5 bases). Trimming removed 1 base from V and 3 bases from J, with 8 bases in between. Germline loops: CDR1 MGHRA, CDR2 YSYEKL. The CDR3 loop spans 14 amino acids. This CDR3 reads CASSQGRVTDTQYF. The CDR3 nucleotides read TGCGCCAGCAGCCAAGGGCGGGTGACAGATACGCAGTATTTT.

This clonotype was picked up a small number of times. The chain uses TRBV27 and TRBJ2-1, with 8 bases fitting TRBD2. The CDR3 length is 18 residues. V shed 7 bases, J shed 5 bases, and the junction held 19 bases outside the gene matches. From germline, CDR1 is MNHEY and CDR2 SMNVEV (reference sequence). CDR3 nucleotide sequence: TGTGCCAGCAAACCAGGGAGCGGGAGCGCTTACCGCAACAATGAGCAGTTCTTC. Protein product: CASKPGSGSAYRNNEQFF.

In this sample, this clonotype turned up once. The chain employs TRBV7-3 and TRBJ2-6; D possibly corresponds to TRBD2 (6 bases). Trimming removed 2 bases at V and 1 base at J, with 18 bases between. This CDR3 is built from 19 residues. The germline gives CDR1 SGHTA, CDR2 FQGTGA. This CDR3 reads CASSLPSIGGESGANVLTF. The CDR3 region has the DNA TGTGCCAGCAGCTTACCGTCAATCGGGGGAGAATCTGGGGCCAACGTCCTGACTTTC.

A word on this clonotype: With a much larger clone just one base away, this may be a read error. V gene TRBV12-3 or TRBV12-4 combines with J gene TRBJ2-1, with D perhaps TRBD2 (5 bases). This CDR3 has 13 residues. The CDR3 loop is CASSRADYNKQFF. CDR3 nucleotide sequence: TGTGCCAGCAGCCGGGCCGACTACAATAAGCAGTTCTTC.

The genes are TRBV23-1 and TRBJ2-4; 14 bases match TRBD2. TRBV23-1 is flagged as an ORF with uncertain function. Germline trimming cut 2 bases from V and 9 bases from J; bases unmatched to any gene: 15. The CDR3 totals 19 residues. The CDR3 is CASSQPVGTSGSWGTIQYF. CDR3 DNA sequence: TGCGCCAGCAGTCAACCGGTGGGGACTAGCGGGAGTTGGGGAACCATTCAGTACTTC.

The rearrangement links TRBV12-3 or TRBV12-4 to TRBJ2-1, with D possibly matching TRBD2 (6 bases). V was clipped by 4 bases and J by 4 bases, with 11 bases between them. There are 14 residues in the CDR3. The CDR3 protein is CASSSRLVYNEQFF. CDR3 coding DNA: TGTGCCAGCAGTTCCCGACTAGTTTACAATGAGCAGTTCTTC.

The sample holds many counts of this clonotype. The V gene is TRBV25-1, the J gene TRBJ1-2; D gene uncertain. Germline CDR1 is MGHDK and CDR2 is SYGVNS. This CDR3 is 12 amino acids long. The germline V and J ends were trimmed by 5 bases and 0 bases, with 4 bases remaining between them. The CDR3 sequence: CASSQANYGYTF. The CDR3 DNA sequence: TGTGCCAGCAGTCAAGCTAACTATGGCTACACCTTC.

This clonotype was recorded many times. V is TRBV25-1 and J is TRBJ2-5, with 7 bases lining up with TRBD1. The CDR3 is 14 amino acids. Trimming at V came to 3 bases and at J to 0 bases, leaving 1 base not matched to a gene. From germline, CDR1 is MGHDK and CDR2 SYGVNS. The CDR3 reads CASSERGHQETQYF. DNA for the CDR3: TGTGCCAGCAGTGAGAGGGGGCACCAAGAGACCCAGTACTTC.